The 18 T cell receptor beta chains in this list originate from one sample, sequenced in a study of T cell responses to AZD1222 COVID-19 vaccine. The repertoire was sequenced with immunoSEQ multiplex PCR; TCRdb's copy has only in-frame clones and lacks some. The profile covers about 70,000 clones, with roughly 87% appearing a single time and about 4.8% taken by the ten largest. The specimen was peripheral blood, collected on day 0 of MenACWY control vaccination. All receptors come from an adult in good health.

This clone was observed once. This chain connects TRBV10-3 to TRBJ2-7; TRBD1 aligns across 9 bases. Germline V gene data show CDR1 as ENHRY and CDR2 as SYGVKD. The CDR3 length is 14 residues. V was clipped by 0 bases and J by 3 bases; unmatched bases: 0. As DNA, the CDR3 is TGTGCCATCAGTGAGTCGACAGGGGGCTACGAGCAGTACTTC. This sequence encodes CAISESTGGYEQYF.

Only a few counts were recorded for this clone. The V call is TRBV19, the J call TRBJ1-4; D perhaps matches TRBD1 (6 bases). Trimming pared 3 bases from V and 7 bases from J, leaving 18 bases between. This CDR3 has 16 amino acids. The germline V gene has CDR1 LNHDA and CDR2 SQIVND (reference sequence). The CDR3 DNA reads as TGTGCCAGTAGTATCCTCTCCGGGGGGCCGGGTGAAAAACTGTTTTTT. Its protein product is CASSILSGGPGEKLFF.

The CDR3 loop reads CAIGTPGPQETQYF. CDR3 nucleotides: TGTGCCATCGGGACTCCCGGCCCTCAAGAGACCCAGTACTTC. The rearrangement joins TRBV10-3 to TRBJ2-5; the D gene is possibly TRBD2 (6 bases). This CDR3 region has 14 residues. V dropped 8 bases and J dropped 2 bases, with 15 bases sitting between them. Germline values: CDR1 ENHRY, CDR2 SYGVKD.

This rearrangement joins TRBV5-1 to TRBJ2-2, with TRBD2 identical over 7 bases. The V gene end was trimmed by 4 bases and the J gene end by 4 bases; junction bases not matched to a gene: 4. Germline CDR1 reads SGHRS; CDR2 reads YFSETQ. The CDR3 is 14 amino acids. This CDR3 reads CASSEPSGTGELFF. The CDR3, as DNA: TGCGCCAGCAGCGAGCCTAGCGGCACCGGGGAGCTGTTTTTT.

The chain recombines TRBV4-1 with TRBJ1-2; no clear D. Germline-derived CDR1 and CDR2 are MGHRA and YSYEKL. Trimming removed 6 bases from V and 12 bases from J, with 26 bases in between. The CDR3 is 15 amino acids. CDR3 loop: CASSTMTLGPTRDTF. CDR3 in DNA: TGCGCCAGCAGTACAATGACGCTCGGGCCTACAAGGGACACCTTC.

The V call is TRBV20-1, the J call TRBJ2-1; possibly TRBD1 for D (6 bases). V shed 5 bases and J shed 9 bases, with 11 bases lying between them. Germline V gives CDR1 DFQATT, CDR2 SNEGSKA (reference sequence). There are 11 residues in the CDR3. The CDR3 nucleotides are TGCAGTGCTGCCACAGGGACTGAGCAGTTCTTC. Amino acids: CSAATGTEQFF.

The table lists this clone with a few counts. The rearrangement joins TRBV18 to TRBJ2-7; D unresolved. Trimming pared 0 bases from V and 5 bases from J, leaving 5 bases between. The CDR3 is 12 residues long. CDR1 is KGHSH and CDR2 is LQKENI in the germline V gene. This chain's CDR3 is CASSPPTDEQYF. The CDR3 DNA is TGTGCCAGCTCACCACCGACCGACGAGCAGTACTTC.

This clone was detected only once. The chain links TRBV5-6 to TRBJ1-4, with D unresolved. CDR3 length: 14 amino acids. Germline CDR1 reads SGHDT; CDR2 reads YYEEEE. V was clipped by 3 bases and J by 7 bases, with 13 bases between them. CDR3 region: CASSSRRQLEKLFF. The CDR3, as DNA: TGTGCCAGCAGCTCAAGGCGGCAACTTGAAAAACTGTTTTTT.

The gene calls are TRBV4-3 and TRBJ1-2; 7 positions match TRBD1. This CDR3 is 15 amino acids long. V lost 1 base to trimming and J lost 6 bases; unmatched junction nucleotides: 8. CDR1 LGHNA and CDR2 YSLEER come from the germline V gene. CDR3 residues: CASSQAMTGQNGYTF. The DNA of the CDR3 is TGCGCCAGCAGCCAAGCCATGACAGGGCAGAATGGCTACACCTTC.

V gene TRBV19 combines with J gene TRBJ1-1; TRBD1 might be the D (5 bases). Germline V gene sequence: CDR1 LNHDA, CDR2 SQIVND (reference sequence). The V end lost 4 bases, the J end lost 5 bases, and 14 bases lay between the germline ends. CDR3 length equals 14 residues. The CDR3 protein is CASSRDVGRTEAFF. In DNA form, the CDR3 reads TGTGCCAGTAGTAGGGACGTCGGTCGGACTGAAGCTTTCTTT.

The chain uses TRBV30 and TRBJ2-2; TRBD2 is a possible D gene (7 bases). Germline CDR1 and CDR2: GTSNPN and SVGIG (reference sequence). Trimming left V 0 bases short and J 4 bases short, with 12 bases between. CDR3 size: 15 residues. CDR3 amino acids: CAWSVKGGVTGELFF. The DNA for the CDR3 is TGTGCCTGGAGTGTAAAGGGGGGGGTCACCGGGGAGCTGTTTTTT.

In DNA, the CDR3 is TGCGCCAGCAGCCAAGACCCGAGACAGGGATTTTCTGGCTACACCTTC. This encodes CASSQDPRQGFSGYTF. The chain links TRBV4-3 to TRBJ1-2; 7 bases are a match to TRBD1. Germline V lookup: CDR1 LGHNA, CDR2 YSLEER. This CDR3 has 16 amino acids. V lost 0 bases, J lost 7 bases, and 11 bases stayed unmatched.

V and J are TRBV6-7 and TRBJ1-4; 7 bases line up with TRBD1. TRBV6-7 is given ORF status, its function remaining uncertain. CDR3 length: 17 amino acids. V gave up 5 bases and J gave up 4 bases; unmatched junction bases: 13. DNA for the CDR3: TGTGCCAGCAGTGACCACCGGGGGACAGCCAATAATGAAAAACTGTTTTTT. Its protein product is CASSDHRGTANNEKLFF.

The chain recombines TRBV9 with TRBJ2-3; weak D call: TRBD2 (5 bases). Per germline, CDR1 SGDLS and CDR2 YYNGEE. This CDR3 region has 15 residues. With 0 bases removed from V and 4 bases from J, the gap between germline ends came to 12 bases. DNA of the CDR3: TGTGCCAGCAGCGTAGAGACTACGCGAGCAGATACGCAGTATTTT. Protein sequence: CASSVETTRADTQYF. Complete variable domain (other parts from reference TRBV9 and TRBJ2-3): DSGVTQTPKHLITATGQRVTLRCSPRSGDLSVYWYQQSLDQGLQFLIQYYNGEERAKGNILERFSAQQFPDLHSELNLSSLELGDSALYFCASSVETTRADTQYFGPGTRLTVL.

The chain combines TRBV5-1 with TRBJ1-1; D remains unclear. Germline V gives CDR1 SGHRS, CDR2 YFSETQ. V lost 4 bases and J 6 bases, leaving 13 bases between the germline ends. CDR3 length: 13 amino acids. CDR3 bases: TGCGCCAGCAGCCAGGACTTAAGCTCTGAAGCTTTCTTT. This codes for CASSQDLSSEAFF.

The gene calls are TRBV11-3 and TRBJ1-1; D is perhaps TRBD1 (5 bases). V lost 5 bases to trimming and J lost 1 base, with 14 bases between them. Germline assignment: CDR1 SGHNT and CDR2 YENEEA. This CDR3 region has 15 residues. CDR3 loop: CASSLRGGSNTEAFF. The CDR3 DNA follows: TGTGCCAGCAGCCTACGGGGGGGTTCGAACACTGAAGCTTTCTTT.

The sample holds one count of this clone. The chain links TRBV4-1 to TRBJ1-4; maybe TRBD1 (6 bases). V was shortened by 2 bases and J by 7 bases, with 14 bases between the two germline ends. Per germline, CDR1 MGHRA and CDR2 YSYEKL. The CDR3 is 15 residues long. CDR3 DNA: TGCGCCAGCAGCCAACACGGACGGACAGCTGAAAAACTGTTTTTT. Protein sequence: CASSQHGRTAEKLFF.

The chain links TRBV6-5 to TRBJ1-2; D is undetermined. Germline CDR1 reads MNHEY; CDR2 reads SVGAGI. V lost 2 bases and J lost 4, with 11 bases in between. CDR3 length: 14 amino acids. The CDR3 spells CASSYDGSGYGYTF. CDR3 in DNA: TGTGCCAGCAGTTACGACGGTTCGGGCTATGGCTACACCTTC.